This T cell receptor (beta chain) derives from a study of control samples from healthy donors and cancer patients. The CDR3 length is 14 residues. The V gene lost 9 bases and the J gene lost 4 bases, with 18 bases spanning the gap. Germline CDR1 and CDR2: MNHEY and SVGAGI. Profiling relied on immunoSEQ multiplex PCR, and the TCRdb table lists in-frame clones only, not all of them. The repertoire holds about 53,000 clones, roughly 87% seen once, with more than 13% in the top ten. The specimen was PBMCs. The J gene is TRBJ1-2, the V gene TRBV6-5; possibly TRBD1 for D (5 bases). This receptor was identified in a man in his 60s with head and neck cancer. The CDR3 DNA reads as TGTGCCAGTCGCCTAGGTGCCGGGGCCTATGGCTACACCTTC. It codes for CASRLGAGAYGYTF.